The rows below give T cell receptor beta chains drawn from one sample of a study of shared T cell receptors in the human thymus. The table came from immunoSEQ multiplex PCR; TCRdb's copy has only in-frame clones and leaves some out. The sample holds some 700,000 clones, roughly 90% seen once. This sample was also put to use in a study of human thymus T cells.

Sequencing was done on a sample of thymocytes. These receptors were collected from a boy younger than two with a congenital heart defect. Each CDR3 is given with its conserved first and last residue. Each record gives: clone size, J gene, D gene, V gene, CDR3 protein, CDR3 DNA. D genes are given only for firm matches. Only some rows state a clone size, as once, few, many or a class for expanded clones.

>few|TRBJ2-1|NA|TRBV11-3
CASSSALPGASNEQFF
TGTGCCAGCAGCTCTGCGTTGCCTGGGGCAAGCAATGAGCAGTTCTTC
>NA|TRBJ1-1|NA|TRBV2
CASSGRTGRRNTEAFF
TGTGCCAGCAGTGGGCGTACAGGGCGTCGGAACACTGAAGCTTTCTTT
>NA|TRBJ1-5|NA|TRBV10-3
CAISGQANQPQHF
TGTGCCATCAGTGGACAGGCCAATCAGCCCCAGCATTTT
>NA|TRBJ2-7|NA|TRBV6-1
CASSEAQGYLYEQYF
TGTGCCAGCAGTGAAGCGCAGGGGTATCTCTACGAGCAGTACTTC
>NA|TRBJ2-7|NA|TRBV5-6
CASSLSSKQGVVHEQYF
TGTGCCAGCAGCTTGTCCTCTAAGCAAGGAGTCGTACACGAGCAGTACTTC
>NA|TRBJ1-5|NA|TRBV11-2
CASRARGKGQPQHF
TGTGCCAGCAGGGCAAGGGGTAAGGGTCAGCCCCAGCATTTT
>NA|TRBJ2-1|NA|TRBV7-3
CASSLTPGRGLADSYNEQFF
TGTGCCAGCAGCTTAACTCCGGGTCGGGGGTTGGCGGACTCCTACAATGAGCAGTTCTTC
>NA|TRBJ2-1|NA|TRBV7-9
CASSYTGSTDYNEQFF
TGTGCCAGCAGCTATACAGGGTCAACAGACTACAATGAGCAGTTCTTC
>NA|TRBJ1-1|NA|TRBV28
CASSSSVRWYTEAFF
TGTGCCAGCAGTTCCTCTGTACGGTGGTACACTGAAGCTTTCTTT
>NA|TRBJ1-1|TRBD1|TRBV4-1
CASSQVSGGRRTEAFF
TGCGCCAGCAGCCAAGTTTCAGGGGGCCGGCGCACTGAAGCTTTCTTT
>NA|TRBJ2-5|NA|TRBV29-1
CSVEDPSSQAGPQETQYF
TGCAGCGTTGAAGATCCGAGCAGTCAAGCGGGCCCGCAAGAGACCCAGTACTTC
>NA|TRBJ2-1|NA|TRBV5-6
CASSLKVAVSSYNEQFF
TGTGCCAGCAGCTTGAAGGTAGCGGTGAGCTCCTACAATGAGCAGTTCTTC
>NA|TRBJ2-7|TRBD2|TRBV6-5
CASSSTSGVSYEQYF
TGTGCCAGCAGTTCGACTAGCGGAGTATCTTACGAGCAGTACTTC
>NA|TRBJ1-5|NA|TRBV27
CASSFKGVRNQPQHF
TGTGCCAGCAGTTTCAAGGGGGTACGAAATCAGCCCCAGCATTTT
>once|TRBJ2-7|NA|TRBV2
CASSPFPRGSGGGYEQYF
TGTGCCAGCAGTCCTTTCCCTCGCGGGAGTGGAGGGGGCTACGAGCAGTACTTC
>NA|TRBJ1-1|TRBD1|TRBV11-3
CASSTTGGVEAFF
TGTGCCAGCAGCACCACAGGGGGAGTTGAAGCTTTCTTT
>NA|TRBJ2-4|TRBD1|TRBV6-1
CASRDRKVKNIQYF
TGTGCCAGCAGGGACAGGAAGGTCAAAAACATTCAGTACTTC
>NA|TRBJ2-7|NA|TRBV28
CASSSRRGDEQYF
TGTGCCAGCAGTTCTCGCAGGGGCGACGAGCAGTACTTC
>few|TRBJ1-3|NA|TRBV15
CATSRDQGRGNTIYF
TGTGCCACCAGCAGAGATCAGGGCAGAGGAAACACCATATATTTT
>NA|TRBJ2-2|TRBD1|TRBV12-5
CASGISWDRPTGELFF
TGTGCTAGTGGTATTTCCTGGGACAGGCCCACCGGGGAGCTGTTTTTT
>once|TRBJ2-3|TRBD2|TRBV19
CASRGGRATDTQYF
TGTGCCAGTAGGGGCGGGAGGGCCACAGATACGCAGTATTTT
>NA|TRBJ2-1|NA|TRBV9
CASSVSSSLSSYNEQFF
TGTGCCAGCAGCGTTTCAAGTTCCCTAAGCTCCTACAATGAGCAGTTCTTC
>NA|TRBJ2-7|NA|TRBV5-1
CASSSTGYEQYF
TGCGCCAGCAGCTCTACAGGTTACGAGCAGTACTTC
>NA|TRBJ2-5|TRBD2|TRBV7-9
CASSSYPSRAGGPELPQYF
TGTGCCAGCAGCTCCTATCCCTCTAGAGCGGGAGGCCCCGAACTCCCCCAGTACTTC
>NA|TRBJ2-1|NA|TRBV5-6
CASSSVDDEQFF
TGTGCCAGCAGCTCGGTAGATGATGAGCAGTTCTTC
>once|TRBJ2-5|TRBD2|TRBV9
CASSVSPGPRPLAGGETQYF
TGTGCCAGCAGCGTATCCCCCGGACCCCGACCACTAGCGGGAGGAGAGACCCAGTACTTC
>NA|TRBJ2-5|NA|TRBV4-2
CASSLTLRPRDRQETQYF
TGTGCCAGCAGCCTGACCCTCCGCCCCAGGGATCGGCAAGAGACCCAGTACTTC
>NA|TRBJ2-3|TRBD2|TRBV4-3
CASSQDGKASGGERGTDTQYF
TGCGCCAGCAGCCAAGATGGGAAGGCTAGCGGGGGGGAGAGGGGCACAGATACGCAGTATTTT